These 22 T cell receptor beta chains were all obtained from the same sample, sequenced in a study of low-dose radiotherapy and immunotherapy resistance in tumors. Primers targeting TRAV and TRBV primed first-strand cDNA, covering alpha and beta chains. It was with a constant-region primer and a V-primer adapter that TCRs were amplified over roughly 19 PCR cycles. Using its own MiXCR run on the reads, TCRdb lists one record per CDR3 protein. The profile shows about 100,000 distinct CDR3 sequences, less than 25% of them singletons. Time point: after trial treatment. The treatment denotes: LDRT plus nivolumab, ipilimumab, low-dose cyclophosphamide and aspirin (RACIN trial). Sequenced material: PBMCs, taken after low-dose radiotherapy plus immunotherapy. Receptors originate from a male donor with prostate cancer.

As for this clonotype: A single base separates this from a much larger clone, so it may be a read error. The rearrangement joins TRBV2 to TRBJ2-7; weak D call: TRBD1 (6 bases). Trimming removed 11 bases at V and 6 bases at J, with 20 bases between. This CDR3 has 13 amino acids. The V gene's germline CDR1 is SNHLY and CDR2 FYNNEI. The CDR3 nucleotides are TGTGCCTTACCCGGGACATGGGTTAGCGAGCAGTACTTC. Its translation is CALPGTWVSEQYF.

In its sample, this clonotype was seen many times. This chain joins TRBV3-1 and TRBJ2-3, with 14 bases that match TRBD2. CDR1 and CDR2 from the germline V gene are LGHDT and YNNKEL (reference sequence). The CDR3 sequence is 18 residues long. J gave up 7 bases and V 0 bases, and 9 bases lay outside the gene matches. The CDR3 loop is CASSQEVFGTSGGNTQYF. CDR3 bases: TGTGCCAGCAGCCAAGAGGTTTTCGGGACTAGCGGGGGTAATACGCAGTATTTT.

This clonotype was detected ten times or more. The chain is built from TRBV5-1 and TRBJ1-5, with TRBD1 matching 9 bases. V shed 4 bases, J shed 6 bases, and the junction held 5 bases outside the gene matches. CDR3 length: 14 residues. CDR1 and CDR2 (germline): SGHRS, YFSETQ. The CDR3 sequence is CASSLGQGSQPQHF. As DNA, the CDR3 is TGCGCCAGCAGCCTCGGACAGGGGAGTCAGCCCCAGCATTTT.

This clonotype was observed many times. The CDR3 nucleotides read TGTGCCAGCAGACCCGGGACAGGCGAGCAGTACTTC. This sequence encodes CASRPGTGEQYF. The chain uses TRBV6-8 and TRBJ2-7; 8 bases are a match to TRBD1. The CDR3 spans 12 residues. Germline V gives CDR1 MNHGY, CDR2 SAAAGT. With 6 bases clipped from V and 6 bases from J, the junction kept 4 bases outside the gene matches.

This clonotype was seen many times. The CDR3 is CASSSRLAGVQETQYF. The CDR3, as DNA: TGTGCCAGCAGCTCCCGACTAGCGGGCGTCCAAGAGACCCAGTACTTC. The chain recombines TRBV7-9 with TRBJ2-5; 10 bases fit TRBD2. The V and J ends lost 4 bases and 1 base, in that order; junction bases with no gene match: 6. Looked up from germline, CDR1 is SEHNR and CDR2 is FQNEAQ (reference sequence). The CDR3 contains 16 residues.

At least ten counts were recorded for this clonotype. The chain couples TRBV19 to TRBJ1-1, with D possibly TRBD1 on 5 matching bases. Germline V gene sequence: CDR1 LNHDA, CDR2 SQIVND (reference sequence). The CDR3 runs 15 residues. V was pared by 5 bases and J by 2 bases, with 15 bases between. DNA of the CDR3: TGTGCCAGTAGTTGGGGCGGCGAGGGTAACACTGAAGCTTTCTTT. It encodes CASSWGGEGNTEAFF.

This clonotype came up many times. The rearrangement uses TRBV12-3 or TRBV12-4 and TRBJ1-2; the D gene is possibly TRBD1 (6 bases). V was cut by 1 base and J by 7 bases, with 16 bases left in between. The CDR3 extends over 15 amino acids. CDR3 sequence: CASSLEPQGGTGYTF. The DNA for the CDR3 is TGTGCCAGCAGTTTAGAGCCACAGGGAGGCACTGGCTACACCTTC.

This sequence joins TRBV10-3 and TRBJ2-1; D gene unclear. This CDR3 has 13 residues. Trimming cost V 7 bases and J 0 bases, with 7 bases left between them. CDR1 and CDR2 (germline): ENHRY, SYGVKD. CDR3 in amino acids: CAIKGSSYNEQFF. In DNA, the CDR3 is TGTGCCATCAAGGGCAGCTCCTACAATGAGCAGTTCTTC.

This clonotype was found many times. The J gene is TRBJ2-5, the V gene TRBV29-1; D not resolved. This CDR3 is 12 amino acids long. Germline CDR1 is SQVTM and CDR2 is ANQGSEA. V was cut by 3 bases and J by 7 bases, with 12 bases left in between. CDR3 amino acids: CSVERTPGTQYF. CDR3 DNA sequence: TGCAGCGTTGAGCGCACCCCAGGGACCCAGTACTTC. Looking up the rest from reference TRBV29-1 and TRBJ2-5 gives the full variable domain: SAVISQKPSRDICQRGTSLTIQCQVDSQVTMMFWYRQQPGQSLTLIATANQGSEATYESGFVIDKFPISRPNLTFSTLTVSNMSPEDSSIYLCSVERTPGTQYFGPGTRLLVL.

The chain employs TRBV6-1 and TRBJ1-3; D unresolved. Germline V gene sequence: CDR1 MNHNS, CDR2 SASEGT. Trimming left V 7 bases short and J 4 bases short, with 20 bases between. The CDR3 is 16 residues long. The CDR3 protein is CASIRVGRESGNTIYF. CDR3 bases: TGTGCCAGCATAAGGGTGGGAAGGGAGTCCGGAAACACCATATATTTT.

This clonotype was seen repeatedly, ten times or more. The chain links TRBV19 to TRBJ2-1; no reliable D call. Trimming shortened V by 0 bases and J by 7 bases, and 13 bases separated the two germline ends. Germline V gene lookup returns CDR1 LNHDA and CDR2 SQIVND (reference sequence). The CDR3 sequence is 15 residues long. In nucleotides, the CDR3 is TGTGCCAGTAGTATAGACGGCTCGGGCCAAAATGAGCAGTTCTTC. This sequence encodes CASSIDGSGQNEQFF.

This clonotype was recorded many times. The chain carries TRBV7-9 and TRBJ2-5, with D unresolved. Trimming removed 2 bases at V and 4 bases at J, with 8 bases between. Germline V gives CDR1 SEHNR, CDR2 FQNEAQ (reference sequence). The CDR3 is 13 amino acids. The CDR3, as DNA: TGTGCCAGCAGCTTACCGCCGACAGAGACCCAGTACTTC. Protein product: CASSLPPTETQYF.

In this sample, this clonotype turned up a few times. The gene calls are TRBV5-1 and TRBJ1-1; D unresolved. The CDR3 extends over 15 amino acids. CDR1 and CDR2 (germline): SGHRS, YFSETQ. The V end was cut by 3 bases, the J end by 0 bases, with 12 bases between. CDR3 bases: TGCGCCAGCAGCTCCACGGGAGTGATGAACACTGAAGCTTTCTTT. Translated: CASSSTGVMNTEAFF.

This clonotype was observed at least ten times. V is TRBV3-1 and J is TRBJ2-7, with 9 bases matching TRBD2. Germline lookup yields CDR1 LGHDT and CDR2 YNNKEL (reference sequence). Germline trimming cut 0 bases from V and 2 bases from J; bases unmatched to any gene: 2. The CDR3 covers 15 residues. CDR3 amino acids: CASSQDLAGAYEQYF. The CDR3 region has the DNA TGTGCCAGCAGCCAAGATTTAGCGGGGGCCTACGAGCAGTACTTC.

Many counts were recorded for this clonotype. The chain combines TRBV20-1 with TRBJ1-6; no clear D gene. The CDR3 length is 13 residues. Per germline, CDR1 DFQATT and CDR2 SNEGSKA (reference sequence). Trimming took 3 bases from V and 11 from J, leaving 14 bases between them. CDR3 DNA: TGCAGTGCTAGTACCAGAGGTGAAGCACCCCTCCACTTT. Translated, it gives CSASTRGEAPLHF.

This clonotype has ten or more counts. V and J are TRBV4-1 and TRBJ2-7, with 7 nucleotides matching TRBD2. CDR3 length: 16 amino acids. Germline assignment: CDR1 MGHRA and CDR2 YSYEKL. The trim removed 1 base at V and 0 bases at J, leaving 6 bases unmatched. The CDR3 DNA follows: TGCGCCAGCAGCCAAGTGCCAGCGGGGAGCTCCTACGAGCAGTACTTC. Translation: CASSQVPAGSSYEQYF.

This clonotype showed up many times. The J gene is TRBJ2-5, the V gene TRBV11-3; D ambiguous. With 3 bases removed from V and 0 bases from J, the gap between germline ends came to 5 bases. This CDR3 has 13 residues. CDR1 SGHNT and CDR2 YENEEA come from the germline V gene. CDR3 protein: CASSFVHQETQYF. The CDR3 nucleotides are TGTGCCAGCAGCTTTGTCCACCAAGAGACCCAGTACTTC.

At least ten counts were recorded for this clonotype. V is TRBV6-2 or TRBV6-3 and J is TRBJ2-7; TRBD1 matches 10 bases. Losses at the gene ends were 6 bases for V and 2 bases for J; bases not matched to a gene: 10. The length of the CDR3 is 16 residues. Germline V gives CDR1 MNHEY, CDR2 SVGEGT. CDR3 in amino acids: CASSLGQGNIPYEQYF. The DNA for the CDR3 is TGTGCCAGCAGCCTGGGACAGGGGAACATCCCCTACGAGCAGTACTTC.

This clonotype was recorded at least ten times. The rearrangement uses TRBV6-2 or TRBV6-3 and TRBJ1-5; 9 nucleotides line up with TRBD1. V was clipped by 6 bases and J by 1 base; unmatched bases: 7. The CDR3 length is 16 residues. In germline, CDR1 is MNHEY, CDR2 SVGEGT. The CDR3 DNA reads as TGTGCCAGCAGCTCTCTCACAGGGGGCAGCAATCAGCCCCAGCATTTT. Translation gives CASSSLTGGSNQPQHF.

For this clonotype: A much more abundant neighbour one base away suggests this may be a read error. This sequence joins TRBV9 and TRBJ2-3; no firm D call. This CDR3 contains 15 residues. Germline V gene data show CDR1 as SGDLS and CDR2 as YYNGEE. V lost 6 bases, J lost 2 bases, and 16 bases lay in between. CDR3: CASNSTGVTTDTQYF. In nucleotides, the CDR3 is TGTGCCAGCAACTCAACTGGGGTGACCACAGATACGCAGTATTTT.

This clonotype was counted ten times or more. The chain uses TRBV11-2 and TRBJ2-1, with a weak D call TRBD1 (6 bases). The V gene's germline CDR1 is SGHAT and CDR2 FQNNGV. Trimming cost V 5 bases and J 1 base, with 15 bases left between them. The CDR3 contains 16 residues. In DNA form, the CDR3 reads TGTGCCAGCAGCCTCTCATTCAGGGGTTCCTACAATGAGCAGTTCTTC. The encoded protein is CASSLSFRGSYNEQFF.

This clonotype was observed many times. CDR3 in amino acids: CASFRLAGSFF. CDR3 bases: TGTGCCAGCTTTCGGCTAGCGGGGTCCTTTTTT. V and J are TRBV21-1 and TRBJ2-2; TRBD2 was called by the table and not checked on the DNA. TRBV21-1 is termed a pseudogene. The CDR3 is 11 amino acids.